These T cell receptor beta chains were read from a single sample in a study of T cell changes during pregnancy in multiple sclerosis. Some clones are missing from TCRdb's copy, which holds only in-frame ones; the method was immunoSEQ multiplex PCR. This table holds 80,000 or so clones, about 92% found once. The specimen was peripheral blood, collected before pregnancy. The receptors originated from a female donor with multiple sclerosis, enrolled in a pregnancy study. Both conserved end residues are part of each CDR3. The order of the fields is clone size, V gene, D gene, J gene, CDR3 protein, CDR3 DNA. A D gene is named only where the DNA matches it firmly. A clone size is listed for some rows: how often the clone was seen (once, few, many), or a class if it is expanded.

>few|TRBV14|.|TRBJ1-3
CASSHPGGNTIYF
TGTGCCAGCAGCCACCCCGGTGGAAACACCATATATTTT
>.|TRBV4-2|TRBD2|TRBJ2-2
CASSQAMGTTLTGELFF
TGTGCCAGCAGCCAAGCTATGGGGACTACCCTCACCGGGGAGCTGTTTTTT
>.|TRBV27|.|TRBJ1-2
CASSIQGFGSSGGYTF
TGTGCCAGCAGTATACAGGGATTTGGGAGCTCAGGCGGCTACACCTTC
>.|TRBV7-3|.|TRBJ2-3
CASSLMAGTDTQYF
TGTGCCAGCAGCTTAATGGCAGGGACAGATACGCAGTATTTT
>.|TRBV19|.|TRBJ1-3
CASSIGGSFSGNTIYF
TGTGCCAGTAGTATAGGCGGGTCATTCTCTGGAAACACCATATATTTT
>.|TRBV28|TRBD2|TRBJ2-7
CASSLAGGPYEQYF
TGTGCCAGCAGTCTTGCGGGGGGGCCCTACGAGCAGTACTTC
>.|TRBV7-2|TRBD1|TRBJ2-7
CASRTGTGTGPYEQYF
TGTGCCAGCCGAACCGGGACCGGGACAGGGCCCTACGAGCAGTACTTC
>.|TRBV5-1|.|TRBJ1-5
CASSPGGNQPQHF
TGCGCCAGCAGCCCAGGGGGCAATCAGCCCCAGCATTTT
>.|TRBV4-1|.|TRBJ2-7
CASSQVGGYEQYF
TGCGCCAGCAGCCAAGTGGGGGGCTACGAGCAGTACTTC
>.|TRBV6-1|.|TRBJ1-5
CASILGGNQPQHF
TGTGCCAGCATTCTAGGGGGCAATCAGCCCCAGCATTTT
>.|TRBV6-5|TRBD1|TRBJ1-2
CASSSDRESQYGYTF
TGTGCCAGCAGTTCCGACAGGGAATCTCAGTACGGCTACACCTTC
>once|TRBV5-4|.|TRBJ1-3
CASSLGGNSGNTIYF
TGTGCCAGCAGCTTGGGCGGAAACTCTGGAAACACCATATATTTT
>once|TRBV7-8|TRBD1|TRBJ1-3
CASSLEGQGVLSGNTIYF
TGTGCCAGCAGCTTAGAAGGACAGGGGGTATTATCTGGAAACACCATATATTTT
>once|TRBV5-8|.|TRBJ2-5
CASSLEGVPETQYF
TGTGCCAGCAGCTTGGAGGGGGTCCCAGAGACCCAGTACTTC
>.|TRBV5-1|TRBD1|TRBJ1-1
CASSWGQGVGTEAFF
TGCGCCAGCAGCTGGGGACAGGGGGTCGGCACTGAAGCTTTCTTT
>.|TRBV4-2|TRBD2|TRBJ2-1
CASSQGTSGSYEQFF
TGTGCCAGCAGCCAAGGGACTAGCGGGAGCTATGAGCAGTTCTTC
>.|TRBV10-3|TRBD2|TRBJ2-1
CAIKGGTSGNEQFF
TGTGCCATCAAGGGGGGGACTAGCGGTAATGAGCAGTTCTTC
>.|TRBV9|TRBD2|TRBJ2-5
CASSAGTSGLQETQYF
TGTGCCAGCAGCGCGGGGACTAGCGGCCTCCAAGAGACCCAGTACTTC
>.|TRBV6-6|TRBD1|TRBJ2-7
CASRDREGFSYEQYF
TGTGCCAGCAGAGACAGGGAAGGGTTTTCCTACGAGCAGTACTTC
>once|TRBV13|.|TRBJ2-3
CASSPQGSGVDTQYF
TGTGCCAGCAGCCCCCAGGGGAGCGGGGTAGATACGCAGTATTTT
>.|TRBV5-1|.|TRBJ2-1
CASSLVGQGGARFF
TGCGCCAGCAGCCTCGTGGGTCAGGGGGGCGCTAGGTTCTTC
>.|TRBV5-1|.|TRBJ1-3
CASSSTGTEGNTIYF
TGCGCCAGCAGCTCGACCGGGACTGAAGGAAACACCATATATTTT
>few|TRBV4-2|.|TRBJ1-5
CASSQGQENQPQHF
TGTGCCAGCAGCCAAGGACAGGAAAATCAGCCCCAGCATTTT
>.|TRBV5-4|TRBD2|TRBJ2-2
CASSSGRANGELFF
TGTGCCAGCAGTAGCGGGAGGGCCAATGGGGAGCTGTTTTTT
>.|TRBV5-1|TRBD2|TRBJ2-4
CASSPGLAAKIQNIQYF
TGCGCCAGCAGCCCGGGACTAGCCGCCAAAATCCAAAACATTCAGTACTTC
>.|TRBV28|.|TRBJ2-3
CASTFETSSTDTQYF
TGTGCCAGCACTTTTGAGACTAGTAGCACAGATACGCAGTATTTT
>.|TRBV7-9|.|TRBJ1-1
CASSFKVGNADTEAFF
TGTGCCAGCAGCTTTAAAGTTGGCAACGCGGACACTGAAGCTTTCTTT
>.|TRBV6-1|TRBD1|TRBJ1-5
CASSGKTGVTSYQPQHF
TGTGCCAGCAGTGGGAAGACAGGGGTTACCTCCTATCAGCCCCAGCATTTT
>.|TRBV7-8|.|TRBJ2-7
CASSVGGGIGEQYF
TGTGCCAGCAGCGTAGGGGGAGGGATAGGAGAGCAGTACTTC
>.|TRBV19|TRBD1|TRBJ2-7
CASRRTGGFDEQYF
TGTGCCAGTAGGCGGACAGGGGGCTTCGACGAGCAGTACTTC
>.|TRBV5-1|TRBD2|TRBJ2-3
CASSSSGTRVGADTQYF
TGCGCCAGCAGCTCCTCCGGGACTAGAGTCGGGGCAGATACGCAGTATTTT
>.|TRBV18|.|TRBJ2-2
CASSMGLLEITGELFF
TGTGCCAGCTCAATGGGCCTACTCGAAATCACCGGGGAGCTGTTTTTT
>.|TRBV15|TRBD2|TRBJ2-5
CATSRGLAGGPEETQYF
TGTGCCACCAGCAGGGGACTAGCGGGAGGGCCCGAAGAGACCCAGTACTTC
>.|TRBV7-9|TRBD2|TRBJ2-1
CASSWRGTMDEQFF
TGTGCCAGCAGCTGGCGCGGGACTATGGATGAGCAGTTCTTC
>.|TRBV18|TRBD1|TRBJ2-7
CASSYGTGIYEQYF
TGTGCCAGCTCGTACGGGACAGGTATCTACGAGCAGTACTTC
>.|TRBV9|TRBD2|TRBJ2-1
CASSVDSGFYNEQFF
TGTGCCAGCAGCGTAGATAGCGGGTTTTACAATGAGCAGTTCTTC
>few|TRBV28|TRBD2|TRBJ2-7
CASTPPTGRLAGVYEQYF
TGTGCCAGCACTCCGCCGACAGGGAGACTAGCGGGAGTGTACGAGCAGTACTTC
>.|TRBV6-1|.|TRBJ1-1
CASSETGGGEAFF
TGTGCCAGCAGTGAAACGGGCGGGGGTGAAGCTTTCTTT
>.|TRBV7-9|TRBD2|TRBJ2-7
CASSSGLENEQYF
TGTGCCAGCAGCTCGGGACTAGAGAACGAGCAGTACTTC
>.|TRBV30|TRBD2|TRBJ2-1
CAGPVGTSGSGNEQFF
TGTGCCGGCCCGGTCGGGACTAGCGGGAGCGGAAATGAGCAGTTCTTC
>.|TRBV19|TRBD1|TRBJ1-1
CASSKLRGIHTEAFF
TGTGCCAGTAGTAAACTCAGGGGGATACACACTGAAGCTTTCTTT
>.|TRBV28|TRBD1|TRBJ1-4
CATRGQPNEKLFF
TGTGCCACCCGGGGACAGCCTAATGAAAAACTGTTTTTT
>.|TRBV27|TRBD2|TRBJ2-1
CASSIAGGPYEQFF
TGTGCCAGCAGTATAGCGGGAGGGCCCTATGAGCAGTTCTTC
>.|TRBV6-4|.|TRBJ2-7
CASLFYGGNEQYF
TGTGCCAGCTTATTTTATGGGGGGAACGAGCAGTACTTC
>.|TRBV6-6|TRBD1|TRBJ2-2
CASSRGQGMNTGELFF
TGTGCCAGCAGTAGGGGACAGGGGATGAACACCGGGGAGCTGTTTTTT
>.|TRBV6-1|TRBD1|TRBJ1-5
CASSAIRTGAIQPQHF
TGTGCCAGCAGTGCCATACGGACAGGGGCGATCCAGCCCCAGCATTTT
>.|TRBV29-1|TRBD2|TRBJ2-3
CSVGGTSGTDTQYF
TGCAGCGTGGGCGGGACTAGCGGCACAGATACGCAGTATTTT
>.|TRBV28|TRBD1|TRBJ2-3
CASSFTGTGKDTQYF
TGTGCCAGCAGCTTTACCGGGACAGGGAAGGATACGCAGTATTTT
>.|TRBV19|TRBD1|TRBJ2-1
CASSLSGQGGEQFF
TGTGCCAGTAGTCTCTCCGGACAGGGTGGGGAGCAGTTCTTC
>.|TRBV19|.|TRBJ1-1
CASSPGHVNTEAFF
TGTGCCAGTAGTCCGGGACACGTGAACACTGAAGCTTTCTTT
>.|TRBV5-1|TRBD2|TRBJ2-5
CASSGGLAEETQYF
TGCGCCAGCAGCGGGGGACTAGCGGAAGAGACCCAGTACTTC
>.|TRBV9|.|TRBJ2-7
CATPARGYEQYF
TGTGCCACCCCCGCCAGGGGCTACGAGCAGTACTTC
>.|TRBV25-1|TRBD2|TRBJ2-3
CASSRAREGEADTQYF
TGTGCCAGCAGTCGTGCCCGGGAGGGGGAGGCAGATACGCAGTATTTT
>.|TRBV27|TRBD2|TRBJ2-7
CASSLGVSSGRAPAYEQYF
TGTGCCAGCAGTTTAGGGGTGTCTAGCGGGAGGGCCCCGGCCTACGAGCAGTACTTC
>.|TRBV21-1|.|TRBJ2-7
CASSPRDRTYEQYF
TGTGCCAGCAGTCCTCGGGACAGAACCTACGAGCAGTACTTC
>.|TRBV6-5|.|TRBJ1-4
CASSYLGNTGEKLFF
TGTGCCAGCAGTTACCTCGGGAACACGGGGGAAAAACTGTTTTTT
>.|TRBV6-5|TRBD2|TRBJ2-7
CASRLAGVAYEQYF
TGTGCCAGCAGGCTAGCGGGAGTAGCCTACGAGCAGTACTTC
>.|TRBV6-6|.|TRBJ1-5
CASTPDYSNQPQHF
TGTGCCAGCACCCCAGATTATAGCAATCAGCCCCAGCATTTT
>.|TRBV28|.|TRBJ2-2
CASSLMRLNVGELFF
TGTGCCAGCAGTTTAATGAGGTTAAACGTGGGGGAGCTGTTTTTT
>once|TRBV20-1|.|TRBJ2-5
CSAARETQYF
TGCAGTGCTGCCCGGGAGACCCAGTACTTC